The clone carrying this T cell receptor beta chain came up once. Antigen specificity is unknown. The CDR3 covers 11 residues. Germline V gene sequence: CDR1 MDHEN, CDR2 SYDVKM. V lost 6 bases and J lost 7, with 6 bases in between. This record comes from a study of T cell clonotyping in hematopoietic cell transplantation. Study-level findings and limits: Pathologically expanded recipient clonotypes increased progressively from day 30 to day 180 as diversity fell. Higher Inverse Simpson Index values in graft donor and pretransplant recipient predicted broader posttransplant TCR diversity.

Samples: about 28 days before transplant, then days 30, 100 and 180 after. Produced via immunoSEQ multiplex PCR; TCRdb's table is partial and in-frame only. Seen here are more than 12,000 clones, approximately 84% observed once, and the top ten hold about 13%. The chain is built from TRBV28 and TRBJ2-2; no definite D call. This sequence was found in a male patient in his forties or fifties who had an allogeneic stem cell transplant from an unrelated donor, so T cells may come from the graft donor. Some clones in this sample may be carry-over from other donors' samples. The source was PBMCs, collected 100 days after allogeneic stem cell transplant. CDR3: CASRKYGELFF. As DNA, the CDR3 is TGTGCCAGCAGAAAGTACGGGGAGCTGTTTTTT.